Following are 22 T cell receptor beta chains from one sample sequenced in a study of cytomegalovirus exposure and HLA in healthy donors (dated by TCRdb to 2017 to 2019). The library was generated by the immunoSEQ multiplex PCR assay. The multiplex PCR relied on a mix of 60 forward primers for TCR Vbeta segments and 13 reverse primers for TCR Jbeta segments. This immuneACCESS table, as held by TCRdb, lists in-frame sequences with V and J called but not all clones. Of the missing ones, under half trace to an unresolved V gene in checked studies; the others have no known cause. For this sample the table gives about 170,000 clones, of which under 85% were detected only once. 2.5% to 3.5% of the sample is taken by the ten largest. Sequencing was done on a sample of PBMCs. Source of these receptors: a female donor in good health and CMV-seronegative.

The V gene is TRBV9, the J gene TRBJ2-7, with D possibly being TRBD2 (6 bases). Trimming took 0 bases from V and 2 from J, leaving 9 bases between them. Germline V lookup: CDR1 SGDLS, CDR2 YYNGEE. This CDR3 contains 14 residues. CDR3 residues: CASSVGRGAYEQYF. The CDR3 region has the DNA TGTGCCAGCAGCGTAGGGAGGGGAGCCTACGAGCAGTACTTC.

Only a few counts were recorded for this clone. Other DNA variants within this sample encode the same CDR3. This chain links TRBV11-3 with TRBJ2-3; TRBD1 agrees at 8 bases. V gave up 5 bases and J gave up 3 bases; unmatched junction bases: 4. Germline CDR1 is SGHNT and CDR2 is YENEEA. This CDR3 spans 14 amino acids. The CDR3 loop reads CASSPGQATDTQYF. CDR3 sequence (DNA): TGTGCCAGCAGCCCGGGACAGGCTACAGATACGCAGTATTTT.

This clone was recorded a few times. V gene TRBV11-1 combines with J gene TRBJ2-7; maybe TRBD2 (5 bases). The V end was cut by 1 base, the J end by 3 bases, with 16 bases between. The V gene's germline CDR1 is SGHAT and CDR2 FQDESV (reference sequence). The CDR3 covers 16 residues. The CDR3 protein is CASSLDLGGRVYEQYF. In nucleotides, the CDR3 is TGTGCCAGCAGCTTAGACTTAGGAGGCCGAGTCTACGAGCAGTACTTC.

This chain uses TRBV25-1 with TRBJ1-2; D remains unclear. CDR3 length: 12 residues. Germline V CDR1 and CDR2: MGHDK, SYGVNS. Trimming took 3 bases from V and 1 from J, leaving 3 bases between them. CDR3 residues: CASSDSNYGYTF. The CDR3 DNA reads TGTGCCAGCAGTGACAGTAACTATGGCTACACCTTC.

The V and J genes are TRBV10-3 and TRBJ1-3; TRBD1 might be the D (5 bases). V was pared by 6 bases and J by 8 bases, with 14 bases between. The germline gives CDR1 ENHRY, CDR2 SYGVKD. This CDR3 spans 13 amino acids. The CDR3 region is CAIRGERGYTIYF. In DNA, the CDR3 is TGTGCCATCAGAGGGGAACGTGGTTACACCATATATTTT.

This sequence joins TRBV7-9 and TRBJ1-1, with a possible D match to TRBD1 (6 bases). Trimming took 5 bases from V and 0 from J, leaving 10 bases between them. CDR3 length: 14 amino acids. Germline V gene data show CDR1 as SEHNR and CDR2 as FQNEAQ (reference sequence). The CDR3 is CASSPWTVNTEAFF. The CDR3 bases are TGTGCCAGCAGCCCCTGGACAGTGAACACTGAAGCTTTCTTT.

The chain links TRBV28 to TRBJ2-7; 14 nucleotides match TRBD2. Germline values: CDR1 MDHEN, CDR2 SYDVKM. The ends lost 6 bases at V and 11 bases at J; junction bases unmatched: 9. The CDR3 is 14 residues long. CDR3 in amino acids: CASRVGLAGGYEYF. CDR3 sequence (DNA): TGTGCCAGCAGGGTCGGACTAGCGGGAGGATATGAGTACTTC.

The rearrangement uses TRBV6-6 and TRBJ1-1; 7 bases are shared with TRBD1. The CDR3 consists of 13 residues. Germline CDR1 reads MNHNY; CDR2 reads SVGAGI (reference sequence). Trimming at V came to 7 bases and at J to 4 bases, leaving 6 bases not matched to a gene. The CDR3 DNA sequence: TGTGCCAGCACAGACAGGGTGGGCACTGAAGCTTTCTTT. As protein: CASTDRVGTEAFF.

V gene TRBV6-5 combines with J gene TRBJ1-1; 11 bases are shared with TRBD1. Trimming took 5 bases from V and 5 from J; bases not matched to a gene: 4. The germline V gene has CDR1 MNHEY and CDR2 SVGAGI. This CDR3 region has 14 residues. The CDR3 sequence is CASSEGQGVTEAFF. CDR3 nucleotides: TGTGCCAGCAGTGAGGGACAGGGGGTAACTGAAGCTTTCTTT.

This rearrangement joins TRBV4-2 to TRBJ1-2, with D perhaps matching TRBD1 (6 bases). V gave up 4 bases and J gave up 4 bases, with 19 bases separating them. CDR3 length equals 16 residues. Germline V lookup: CDR1 LGHNA, CDR2 YNFKEQ. The CDR3 bases are TGTGCCAGCAGCCGCGCAGGCGGACAGCCAACCTATGGCTACACCTTC. This sequence encodes CASSRAGGQPTYGYTF.

J is TRBJ2-7 and V is TRBV9; 9 bases map to TRBD1. The J segment lost 3 bases and the V segment lost 3 bases, leaving 4 bases of the junction unmatched. The germline gives CDR1 SGDLS, CDR2 YYNGEE. The CDR3 sequence is 14 residues long. CDR3 region: CASSAGQGNYEQYF. CDR3 bases: TGTGCCAGCAGCGCGGGACAGGGAAACTACGAGCAGTACTTC.

The chain uses TRBV18 and TRBJ1-1, with a tentative D call TRBD1 (5 bases). This CDR3 is built from 15 residues. Germline-derived CDR1 and CDR2 are KGHSH and LQKENI. Trimming took 4 bases from V and 1 from J, leaving 13 bases between them. The CDR3 loop is CASSLGGRGNTEAFF. The CDR3 DNA sequence: TGTGCCAGCTCACTGGGGGGTAGGGGGAACACTGAAGCTTTCTTT.

The chain recombines TRBV5-8 with TRBJ1-4, with 9 bases that match TRBD1. The CDR3 contains 15 residues. Germline CDR1 reads SGHTS; CDR2 reads YDEGEE. The V and J ends lost 1 base and 5 bases, in that order; junction bases with no gene match: 3. The CDR3 sequence: CASSLFGTGNEKLFF. CDR3 in DNA: TGTGCCAGCAGCTTGTTTGGGACAGGGAATGAAAAACTGTTTTTT.

This clone came up once. The chain recombines TRBV6-6 with TRBJ1-1, with TRBD1 matching over 9 bases. Trimming cost V 5 bases and J 2 bases; bases outside gene matches: 9. In germline, CDR1 is MNHNY, CDR2 SVGAGI (reference sequence). The CDR3 totals 16 residues. The DNA of the CDR3 is TGTGCCAGCAGTGGAAGACAGGGGGTTCGTAACACTGAAGCTTTCTTT. It codes for CASSGRQGVRNTEAFF.

This clone was picked up a small number of times. The V and J genes are TRBV5-5 and TRBJ1-1; D uncertain. Trimming pared 2 bases from V and 3 bases from J, leaving 11 bases between. The CDR3 sequence is 14 residues long. Germline V gene data show CDR1 as SGHKS and CDR2 as YYEKEE (reference sequence). The DNA of the CDR3 is TGTGCCAGCAGCTTCGGACCGCGGGACACTGAAGCTTTCTTT. Translation gives CASSFGPRDTEAFF.

This chain joins TRBV2 and TRBJ2-5, with TRBD2 matching over 10 bases. The junction had 6 bases not matched to a gene; V was cut back by 3 bases and J by 5 bases. Germline V CDR1 and CDR2: SNHLY, FYNNEI. The CDR3 is 15 amino acids. CDR3 sequence: CASSDDSGGLETQYF. Here the CDR3 DNA reads TGTGCCAGCAGTGATGATAGCGGGGGGTTGGAGACCCAGTACTTC.

This clone was counted a single time. The chain has TRBV14 and TRBJ2-5; the match to TRBD2 covers 11 bases. Germline values: CDR1 SGHDN, CDR2 FVKESK. CDR3 size: 16 residues. V was pared by 2 bases and J by 4 bases, with 6 bases of the junction left unmatched. For the CDR3, the DNA is TGTGCCAGCAGCCAAAGGGGACTAGCGGAGAGAGAGACCCAGTACTTC. Its protein is CASSQRGLAERETQYF.

This rearrangement joins TRBV7-9 to TRBJ2-2, with TRBD2 matching 8 bases. Looked up from germline, CDR1 is SEHNR and CDR2 is FQNEAQ (reference sequence). V lost 2 bases to trimming and J lost 7 bases; unmatched junction nucleotides: 9. CDR3 size: 16 residues. The CDR3 sequence: CASSLTSTSGLGELFF. The CDR3 nucleotides are TGTGCCAGCAGCTTAACGTCTACTAGCGGTCTCGGGGAGCTGTTTTTT.

This chain links TRBV2 with TRBJ2-2, with a weak D call TRBD1 (6 bases). V was shortened by 3 bases and J by 1 base, with 6 bases between the two germline ends. CDR1 is SNHLY, CDR2 FYNNEI, per germline. The CDR3 extends over 14 amino acids. CDR3 nucleotide sequence: TGTGCCAGCAGTGAGGACAGGAACACCGGGGAGCTGTTTTTT. Protein: CASSEDRNTGELFF.

The sample holds a few counts of this clone. The chain links TRBV28 to TRBJ2-7, with D maybe TRBD1 (6 bases). Germline V gene lookup returns CDR1 MDHEN and CDR2 SYDVKM. The CDR3 runs 15 residues. V shed 5 bases and J shed 4 bases, with 18 bases lying between them. CDR3 region: CASSGSTGNRYEQYF. DNA of the CDR3: TGTGCCAGCAGTGGATCTACAGGGAATCGATACGAGCAGTACTTC.

The chain's CDR3 is CAISGGGPGSKNTEAFF. CDR3 coding DNA: TGTGCCATCAGTGGTGGAGGCCCGGGAAGTAAGAACACTGAAGCTTTCTTT. The chain links TRBV10-3 to TRBJ1-1; D is uncertain. Deletions cut 4 bases from V and 1 base from J, with 19 bases between. In germline, CDR1 is ENHRY, CDR2 SYGVKD. The CDR3 covers 17 residues.

The chain combines TRBV19 with TRBJ2-6, with D possibly being TRBD2 (5 bases). The CDR3 has 16 residues. V lost 8 bases to trimming and J lost 4 bases, with 18 bases between them. The germline gives CDR1 LNHDA, CDR2 SQIVND (reference sequence). Written as DNA, the CDR3 is TGTGCCAGTTTTCGAGGGATAGGGTCCGGGGCCAACGTCCTGACTTTC. Protein: CASFRGIGSGANVLTF.